The 28 T cell receptor beta chains presented below share a single source sample, sequenced in a study of blood T cells in healthy people across ages. With a J-beta primer mix and a sample-barcoded 5' primer, a second PCR ran 7 to 11 cycles. TCRdb ran MiXCR on the 5' RACE reads and lists one entry per CDR3 protein. The sample has approximately 1.5 million distinct CDR3 sequences, about 45% seen once. The source material was blood. These receptors were taken from a woman aged 18 to 35 in good health.

The chain carries TRBV20-1 and TRBJ2-7; no definite D call. This CDR3 has 14 amino acids. The germline V gene encodes CDR1 DFQATT and CDR2 SNEGSKA (reference sequence). V was clipped by 0 bases and J by 3 bases, with 12 bases between them. The CDR3 nucleotides are TGCAGTGCTAGAGATCTCGGTTCTTACTACGAGCAGTACTTC. It is translated as CSARDLGSYYEQYF.

This clonotype has only a few counts. CDR3 DNA sequence: TGTGCCAGTAGGCATCTAGCGCTCAACAATGAGCAGTTCTTC. Translated: CASRHLALNNEQFF. The chain couples TRBV3-1 to TRBJ2-1; D perhaps matches TRBD2 (6 bases). This CDR3 comprises 14 residues. The germline V and J ends were trimmed by 9 bases and 5 bases, with 17 bases remaining between them. Germline CDR1 LGHDT, CDR2 YNNKEL (reference sequence).

Only a few counts were recorded for this clonotype. V and J are TRBV4-2 and TRBJ2-1; D gene uncertain. Germline assignment: CDR1 LGHNA and CDR2 YNFKEQ. Trimming took 2 bases from V and 8 from J, leaving 4 bases between them. There are 11 residues in the CDR3. CDR3 loop: CASSQTDEQFF. The CDR3 DNA reads as TGTGCCAGCAGCCAAACGGATGAGCAGTTCTTC.

The rearrangement joins TRBV12-3 or TRBV12-4 to TRBJ2-7, with D possibly TRBD2 on 6 matching bases. This CDR3 contains 15 residues. V lost 2 bases, J lost 4 bases, and 15 bases lay in between. The DNA for the CDR3 is TGTGCCAGCAGTTTAAGGGACTCCAGCAATTACGAGCAGTACTTC. This gives the protein CASSLRDSSNYEQYF.

The genes are TRBV5-1 and TRBJ2-7; D not resolved. The CDR3 sequence is 11 residues long. Trimming stripped 0 bases from V and 7 bases from J, with 5 bases between. The V gene's germline CDR1 is SGHRS and CDR2 YFSETQ. CDR3 sequence (DNA): TGCGCCAGCAGCTTGGTGGAAGAGCAGTACTTC. It encodes CASSLVEEQYF.

This rearrangement joins TRBV24-1 to TRBJ2-3, with 8 bases matching TRBD1. CDR1 and CDR2 (germline): KGHDR, SFDVKD. The CDR3 length is 14 residues. After removal of 3 bases from V and 6 bases from J, the junction contained 4 bases not matched to a gene. CDR3 sequence (DNA): TGTGCCACCAGTGATCCGACAGGGGAGGATACGCAGTATTTT. This encodes CATSDPTGEDTQYF.

This sequence joins TRBV5-1 and TRBJ2-1, with TRBD1 matching over 10 bases. Germline lookup yields CDR1 SGHRS and CDR2 YFSETQ. After removal of 5 bases from V and 9 bases from J, the junction contained 8 bases not matched to a gene. The length of the CDR3 is 14 residues. The CDR3 sequence is CASSTGTGDSEQFF. As DNA, the CDR3 is TGCGCCAGCAGTACCGGGACAGGGGATTCTGAGCAGTTCTTC. Full variable domain (remainder filled in from reference TRBV5-1 and TRBJ2-1): KAGVTQTPRYLIKTRGQQVTLSCSPISGHRSVSWYQQTPGQGLQFLFEYFSETQRNKGNFPGRFSGRQFSNSRSEMNVSTLELGDSALYLCASSTGTGDSEQFFGPGTRLTVL.

The V and J genes are TRBV7-9 and TRBJ2-7, with 11 bases identical to TRBD2. The CDR3 is made up of 16 amino acids. Trimming at V came to 3 bases and at J to 2 bases, leaving 6 bases not matched to a gene. Germline V gene lookup returns CDR1 SEHNR and CDR2 FQNEAQ (reference sequence). CDR3 sequence (DNA): TGTGCCAGCAGCTTGGCGACTAGCGGGAAACCCTACGAGCAGTACTTC. Protein product: CASSLATSGKPYEQYF.

This clonotype has at least ten counts. CDR3 amino acids: CASSLVATSTDTQYF. The CDR3, as DNA: TGTGCCAGCAGTTTAGTGGCTACTAGCACAGATACGCAGTATTTT. The chain has TRBV12-3 or TRBV12-4 and TRBJ2-3; D not resolved. The CDR3 runs 15 residues. V dropped 1 base and J dropped 0 bases, with 8 bases sitting between them.

The V call is TRBV29-1, the J call TRBJ1-1, with 8 nucleotides matching TRBD1. CDR3 size: 13 residues. V gave up 3 bases and J gave up 10 bases; unmatched junction bases: 10. Looked up from germline, CDR1 is SQVTM and CDR2 is ANQGSEA. The CDR3 protein is CSVDRETGVIAFF. DNA of the CDR3: TGCAGCGTTGACAGAGAGACAGGGGTGATAGCTTTCTTT.

The rearrangement uses TRBV7-2 and TRBJ1-5, with TRBD1 matching over 7 bases. This CDR3 has 15 amino acids. Germline lookup yields CDR1 SGHTA and CDR2 FQGNSA. Trimming at V came to 5 bases and at J to 7 bases, leaving 11 bases not matched to a gene. The DNA for the CDR3 is TGTGCCAGCAGCCAAGGGGGACAGACCGCCCAGCCCCAGCATTTT. Translated: CASSQGGQTAQPQHF.

CDR3 amino acids: CATGDAKTQYF. CDR3 in DNA: TGTGCCACCGGGGACGCGAAGACCCAGTACTTC. This chain uses TRBV6-2 or TRBV6-3 with TRBJ2-5; possibly TRBD1 or TRBD2 for D (5 bases each). The CDR3 loop spans 11 amino acids. Germline V gene lookup returns CDR1 MNHEY and CDR2 SVGEGT. Trimming removed 10 bases from V and 6 bases from J, with 12 bases in between.

The chain employs TRBV7-9 and TRBJ1-1, with unresolved D. This CDR3 is built from 14 residues. Trimming took 3 bases from V and 0 from J, leaving 8 bases between them. Germline CDR1 reads SEHNR; CDR2 reads FQNEAQ (reference sequence). The CDR3 here is CASSFGDVNTEAFF. CDR3 sequence (DNA): TGTGCCAGCAGCTTTGGTGATGTGAACACTGAAGCTTTCTTT.

The V gene is TRBV9, the J gene TRBJ2-3; D remains unclear. Per germline, CDR1 SGDLS and CDR2 YYNGEE. The V gene lost 1 base and the J gene lost 4 bases, with 4 bases spanning the gap. The CDR3 consists of 12 residues. The CDR3 here is CASSVIADTQYF. The DNA of the CDR3 is TGTGCCAGCAGCGTAATAGCAGATACGCAGTATTTT.

This clonotype was recorded a few times. The chain couples TRBV4-3 to TRBJ2-5, with D unresolved. Germline V lookup: CDR1 LGHNA, CDR2 YSLEER. The CDR3 consists of 14 residues. Trimming shortened V by 0 bases and J by 11 bases, and 16 bases separated the two germline ends. The CDR3 sequence: CASSQEGYYNEQYF. Here the CDR3 DNA reads TGCGCCAGCAGCCAAGAGGGCTACTACAATGAGCAGTACTTC.

The V gene is TRBV20-1, the J gene TRBJ1-1; D is unresolved. V shed 4 bases and J shed 4 bases, with 13 bases lying between them. Germline loops: CDR1 DFQATT, CDR2 SNEGSKA (reference sequence). The length of the CDR3 is 13 residues. CDR3 nucleotides: TGCAGTGCTAATTTGGACCTAAGCACTGAAGCTTTCTTT. Protein product: CSANLDLSTEAFF.

This chain joins TRBV11-2 and TRBJ2-5; TRBD1 is a possible D gene (5 bases). The CDR3 is 13 amino acids. The germline V gene encodes CDR1 SGHAT and CDR2 FQNNGV. Trimming took off 4 bases at V and 4 bases at J, with 10 bases between the two ends. CDR3: CASSSRQGETQYF. CDR3 DNA sequence: TGTGCCAGCAGCTCTAGGCAGGGAGAGACCCAGTACTTC.

Concerning this clonotype: This sequence may be a read error, since a much larger clone differs from it by one base. This sequence joins TRBV5-8 and TRBJ2-1, with D tentatively TRBD1 (6 bases). The DNA end lines up better with TRBJ2-7; the J call may be wrong. The CDR3 is made up of 16 amino acids. Germline assignment: CDR1 SGHTS and CDR2 YDEGEE. The DNA of the CDR3 is TGTGCCAGCAGTCGCACCGGGACACCCACCTACAATGAGCAGTACTTC. Protein product: CASSRTGTPTYNEQYF.

The rearrangement uses TRBV6-5 and TRBJ2-3, with TRBD2 matching 7 bases. The J segment lost 4 bases and the V segment lost 5 bases, leaving 9 bases of the junction unmatched. The CDR3 is 15 amino acids. Germline V CDR1 and CDR2: MNHEY, SVGAGI. CDR3 residues: CASSLAGELPDTQYF. CDR3 coding DNA: TGTGCCAGCAGTCTCGCGGGGGAGCTTCCAGATACGCAGTATTTT.

This clonotype was found a few times. The J gene is TRBJ2-1, the V gene TRBV29-1; TRBD2 agrees at 9 bases. The closer fit of TRBJ2-7 to the DNA end suggests the J call may be wrong. Germline V CDR1 and CDR2: SQVTM, ANQGSEA. CDR3 length: 17 amino acids. Written as DNA, the CDR3 is TGCAGCGCCCGTACTAGCGGGCAACCCAGCTCCTACAATGAGCAGTACTTC. It specifies CSARTSGQPSSYNEQYF.

This chain uses TRBV12-3 or TRBV12-4 with TRBJ2-1; D might be TRBD2 (5 bases). V gave up 6 bases and J gave up 3 bases, with 15 bases separating them. The CDR3 consists of 15 residues. As DNA, the CDR3 is TGTGCCAGCAGCCAGGAAGCAGGACTCTACAATGAGCAGTTCTTC. It yields the protein CASSQEAGLYNEQFF.

The J gene is TRBJ2-5, the V gene TRBV12-3 or TRBV12-4, with D perhaps matching TRBD1 (6 bases). This CDR3 has 16 residues. The V and J ends lost 4 bases and 11 bases respectively, with 26 bases between them. CDR3 nucleotides: TGTGCCAGCAGTTCGAAGGACAGAGGGGGTACAAATGAGCAGTACTTC. Translated, it gives CASSSKDRGGTNEQYF.

V and J are TRBV7-9 and TRBJ1-1, with a tentative D call TRBD1 (5 bases). CDR3 length: 15 residues. The germline gives CDR1 SEHNR, CDR2 FQNEAQ (reference sequence). The ends were cut back, 0 bases at V and 4 bases at J, with 12 bases in the middle. The CDR3 protein is CASSLALGTPTEAFF. DNA for the CDR3: TGTGCCAGCAGCTTAGCGCTGGGGACGCCCACTGAAGCTTTCTTT.

This clonotype was picked up a small number of times. The rearrangement uses TRBV6-2 or TRBV6-3 and TRBJ2-1; 8 positions agree with TRBD1. Germline lookup yields CDR1 MNHEY and CDR2 SVGEGT. Trimming cost V 10 bases and J 9 bases; bases outside gene matches: 11. The CDR3 runs 13 residues. The CDR3 protein is CATLRTGIGEQFF. The CDR3 DNA reads as TGTGCCACATTACGGACAGGGATCGGTGAGCAGTTCTTC.

V gene TRBV10-1 combines with J gene TRBJ2-3; 8 nucleotides match TRBD2. CDR1 and CDR2 from the germline V gene are WNHNN and SYGVQD (reference sequence). V dropped 2 bases and J dropped 10; count of bases not matched to a gene: 2. The CDR3 is made up of 12 amino acids. CDR3 nucleotide sequence: TGCGCCAGCAGTGAGCCGGGGGGGCCGCAGTATTTT. This translates into CASSEPGGPQYF.

Note on this clonotype: One end of the junction does not line up with germline, which may come from a read error. The J gene is TRBJ1-2, the V gene TRBV5-5; no reliable D call. Germline CDR1 SGHKS, CDR2 YYEKEE (reference sequence). The CDR3 has 17 residues. As DNA, the CDR3 is TGTGTCAGCAGCTTGTATCGCTTTCTGTCGGGTGAATATGGCTACACCTTC. Protein: CVSSLYRFLSGEYGYTF.

This clonotype was detected a few times. This chain connects TRBV6-2 or TRBV6-3 to TRBJ1-5, with a tentative D call TRBD1 (6 bases). Germline V lookup: CDR1 MNHEY, CDR2 SVGEGT. The V gene lost 5 bases and the J gene lost 1 base, with 12 bases spanning the gap. This CDR3 has 15 amino acids. CDR3 loop: CASSHRDGSNQPQHF. In nucleotides, the CDR3 is TGTGCCAGCAGTCACAGGGACGGGAGCAATCAGCCCCAGCATTTT.

The table lists this clonotype with a few counts. This rearrangement joins TRBV12-3 or TRBV12-4 to TRBJ2-5; D remains ambiguous. The CDR3 has 13 amino acids. Trimming removed 4 bases at V and 4 bases at J, with 10 bases between. The CDR3 reads CASSCLLIETQYF. Written as DNA, the CDR3 is TGTGCCAGCAGTTGTCTACTGATAGAGACCCAGTACTTC.